These 31 T cell receptor beta chains originate from one sample sequenced in a study of blood T cells in healthy people across ages. The authors ran a second PCR of roughly 6 to 12 cycles using a sample-barcoded 5' primer and a J-beta primer mix. TCRdb passed the 5' RACE reads through MiXCR, listing each CDR3 protein once. The sample lists 2 million or so distinct CDR3 sequences, around 48% occurring once. Sequenced input: blood. These receptors were collected from a woman between 35 and 50 years old in good health.

J is TRBJ2-2 and V is TRBV7-8, with unresolved D. V lost 4 bases and J 4 bases, leaving 13 bases between the germline ends. Per the germline V gene, CDR1 is SGHVS and CDR2 is FQNEAQ. This CDR3 has 15 amino acids. CDR3 region: CASSSPNTGTGELFF. Written as DNA, the CDR3 is TGTGCCAGCAGCTCACCGAATACGGGCACCGGGGAGCTGTTTTTT.

The V and J genes are TRBV12-3 or TRBV12-4 and TRBJ1-1; 11 bases agree with TRBD1. V shed 5 bases and J 0 bases; nucleotides not matched to a gene: 14. The CDR3 runs to 19 residues. CDR3 coding DNA: TGTGCCAGCAGTGGGACAGGGGGAAGGATGGGGCGGATGAACACTGAAGCTTTCTTT. Amino acids: CASSGTGGRMGRMNTEAFF.

CDR3: CASSYLPLAGAYNEQFF. CDR3 DNA: TGTGCCAGCAGTTACCTACCCCTAGCGGGGGCATACAATGAGCAGTTCTTC. V gene TRBV6-5 combines with J gene TRBJ2-1, with 10 positions matching TRBD2. The CDR3 is made up of 17 amino acids. Germline CDR1 and CDR2: MNHEY and SVGAGI. The trim removed 2 bases at V and 4 bases at J, leaving 8 bases unmatched.

This clonotype was seen more than once but under ten times. The J gene is TRBJ2-1, the V gene TRBV7-2; maybe TRBD2 (6 bases). V gave up 5 bases and J gave up 6 bases, with 11 bases separating them. Germline loops: CDR1 SGHTA, CDR2 FQGNSA. This CDR3 is 13 amino acids long. CDR3 nucleotide sequence: TGTGCCAGCAGCCCCCGGGACTCCAATGAGCAGTTCTTC. Translation gives CASSPRDSNEQFF.

The rearrangement joins TRBV7-2 to TRBJ1-4; D is ambiguous. V dropped 1 base and J dropped 10 bases, with 13 bases sitting between them. There are 14 residues in the CDR3. Germline assignment: CDR1 SGHTA and CDR2 FQGNSA. The CDR3 loop reads CASSLESQGGKLFF. The DNA for the CDR3 is TGTGCCAGCAGCTTAGAGTCACAAGGAGGAAAACTGTTTTTT.

The rearrangement uses TRBV4-1 and TRBJ2-6; D is perhaps TRBD1 (6 bases). This CDR3 region has 17 residues. The germline V and J ends were trimmed by 1 base and 0 bases, with 10 bases remaining between them. In germline, CDR1 is MGHRA, CDR2 YSYEKL. The CDR3 sequence: CASSQGQAHSGANVLTF. For the CDR3, the DNA is TGCGCCAGCAGCCAAGGACAGGCCCACTCTGGGGCCAACGTCCTGACTTTC.

V and J are TRBV20-1 and TRBJ1-5; 7 nucleotides agree with TRBD1. The CDR3 totals 15 residues. Per germline, CDR1 DFQATT and CDR2 SNEGSKA (reference sequence). V dropped 6 bases and J dropped 2; count of bases not matched to a gene: 10. The CDR3 DNA is TGCAGTGCAGGCGAAGCAGGGGGGCGCAATCAGCCCCAGCATTTT. It encodes CSAGEAGGRNQPQHF.

The chain recombines TRBV4-3 with TRBJ2-3; perhaps TRBD1 as D (7 bases). The CDR3 is 18 amino acids. V was cut by 4 bases and J by 2 bases, with 22 bases left in between. Per the germline V gene, CDR1 is LGHNA and CDR2 is YSLEER. As DNA, the CDR3 is TGCGCCAGCAGCCCAATCCTCCAGGGGGGCGGAGTCACAGATACGCAGTATTTT. Protein sequence: CASSPILQGGGVTDTQYF.

The chain couples TRBV20-1 to TRBJ2-3; D gene unclear. V lost 0 bases and J 5 bases, leaving 12 bases between the germline ends. Germline-derived CDR1 and CDR2 are DFQATT and SNEGSKA (reference sequence). This CDR3 has 14 amino acids. As DNA, the CDR3 is TGCAGTGCTAGAGATCCGGTTTCAATAGATACGCAGTATTTT. Protein product: CSARDPVSIDTQYF.

This chain joins TRBV4-3 and TRBJ2-1; 7 bases map to TRBD1. The V and J ends lost 0 bases and 2 bases, in that order; junction bases with no gene match: 13. The CDR3 runs 19 residues. Germline V lookup: CDR1 LGHNA, CDR2 YSLEER. CDR3 sequence: CASSQEGYRGIGAYNEQFF. The CDR3 region has the DNA TGCGCCAGCAGCCAAGAAGGTTACAGGGGTATCGGGGCCTACAATGAGCAGTTCTTC.

This sequence joins TRBV11-1 and TRBJ2-5; TRBD1 might be the D (6 bases). The V gene's germline CDR1 is SGHAT and CDR2 FQDESV (reference sequence). Deletions cut 5 bases from V and 0 bases from J, with 10 bases between. The length of the CDR3 is 14 residues. The CDR3 here is CASSVYRDQETQYF. CDR3 bases: TGTGCCAGCAGCGTGTACAGGGACCAAGAGACCCAGTACTTC. Drawing the rest from reference TRBV11-1 and TRBJ2-5, the complete variable domain is EAEVAQSPRYKITEKSQAVAFWCDPISGHATLYWYRQILGQGPELLVQFQDESVVDDSQLPKDRFSAERLKGVDSTLKIQPAELGDSAMYLCASSVYRDQETQYFGPGTRLLVL.

Turning to this clonotype: The junction differs from germline at one of its ends, possibly a read error. The rearrangement joins TRBV7-7 to TRBJ2-1, with TRBD2 matching over 7 bases. Per germline, CDR1 SSHAT and CDR2 FNYEAQ (reference sequence). The CDR3 contains 15 residues. The CDR3 sequence: CASSLSGGGGDEQFF. In DNA, the CDR3 is TGTGCTAGCAGCTTATCTGGCGGGGGAGGGGATGAGCAGTTCTTC.

This clonotype occurred a few times. The V call is TRBV5-6, the J call TRBJ1-2, with 7 nucleotides matching TRBD1. This CDR3 region has 17 residues. After removal of 3 bases from V and 3 bases from J, the junction contained 14 bases not matched to a gene. Germline V gene data show CDR1 as SGHDT and CDR2 as YYEEEE. CDR3 amino acids: CASSSPRRQGTYYGYTF. Written as DNA, the CDR3 is TGTGCCAGCAGCTCCCCCCGCCGACAGGGAACGTACTATGGCTACACCTTC.

The rearrangement uses TRBV20-1 and TRBJ2-5; possibly TRBD1 for D (7 bases). The CDR3 length is 16 residues. Trimming pared 3 bases from V and 11 bases from J, leaving 28 bases between. Germline CDR1 reads DFQATT; CDR2 reads SNEGSKA (reference sequence). CDR3 amino acids: CSASSLDRTTLNEQYF. The CDR3 coding sequence is TGCAGTGCTAGTTCCCTGGACAGGACTACCCTAAATGAGCAGTACTTC.

CDR3 sequence reads: CASSQAQSSYNSPLHF. CDR3 nucleotides: TGTGCCAGCAGCCAAGCCCAGAGCTCCTATAATTCACCCCTCCACTTT. The rearrangement links TRBV4-2 to TRBJ1-6; D gene unclear. The V end was cut by 1 base, the J end by 0 bases, with 7 bases between. The CDR3 runs 16 residues. Germline lookup yields CDR1 LGHNA and CDR2 YNFKEQ.

This clonotype appeared a few times. This chain connects TRBV3-1 to TRBJ2-7; D not resolved. The CDR3 consists of 15 residues. Germline lookup yields CDR1 LGHDT and CDR2 YNNKEL (reference sequence). The V end was cut by 0 bases, the J end by 7 bases, with 16 bases between. CDR3 in amino acids: CASSQDFSPRREQYF. For the CDR3, the DNA is TGTGCCAGCAGCCAAGATTTCAGCCCTCGTCGGGAGCAGTACTTC.

The J gene is TRBJ2-1, the V gene TRBV7-8; 11 nucleotides align to TRBD2. J gave up 8 bases and V 5 bases, and 11 bases lay outside the gene matches. The CDR3 runs to 16 residues. The germline V gene encodes CDR1 SGHVS and CDR2 FQNEAQ. The CDR3 DNA follows: TGTGCCAGCAGCCTCGTAGCGGGGGGGCCACGGTATGAGCAGTTCTTC. Residues: CASSLVAGGPRYEQFF.

A few counts support this clonotype. This chain uses TRBV5-1 with TRBJ1-2; D is perhaps TRBD1 (5 bases). This CDR3 comprises 13 residues. From germline, CDR1 is SGHRS and CDR2 YFSETQ. The germline V and J ends were trimmed by 0 bases and 3 bases, with 6 bases remaining between them. CDR3 DNA: TGCGCCAGCAGCTTGGTACAGGACTATGGCTACACCTTC. The encoded protein is CASSLVQDYGYTF. Full variable domain (remainder filled in from reference TRBV5-1 and TRBJ1-2): KAGVTQTPRYLIKTRGQQVTLSCSPISGHRSVSWYQQTPGQGLQFLFEYFSETQRNKGNFPGRFSGRQFSNSRSEMNVSTLELGDSALYLCASSLVQDYGYTFGSGTRLTVV.

This chain joins TRBV6-4 and TRBJ2-6, with 7 bases fitting TRBD1. The CDR3 is made up of 17 amino acids. In germline, CDR1 is MRHNA, CDR2 SNTAGT. Trimming cost V 6 bases and J 0 bases; bases outside gene matches: 8. The CDR3 region has the DNA TGTGCCAGCAGCGGACAGGACACCCTCTCTGGGGCCAACGTCCTGACTTTC. Protein: CASSGQDTLSGANVLTF.

This clonotype was seen a few times. This chain connects TRBV7-2 to TRBJ2-3; perhaps TRBD1 as D (7 bases). Germline V CDR1 and CDR2: SGHTA, FQGNSA. The CDR3 has 15 residues. V lost 5 bases and J lost 2, with 14 bases in between. CDR3 sequence (DNA): TGTGCCAGCAGCATCCGGAGGGGGCCCACAGATACGCAGTATTTT. Translation: CASSIRRGPTDTQYF.

Here the CDR3 reads CASSPPGSNHEKLFF. The CDR3 DNA reads as TGTGCCAGCTCACCACCGGGGTCCAACCATGAAAAACTGTTTTTT. The chain links TRBV18 to TRBJ1-4; D unresolved. The CDR3 totals 15 residues. V was shortened by 0 bases and J by 6 bases, with 11 bases between the two germline ends. CDR1 and CDR2 from the germline V gene are KGHSH and LQKENI.

V is TRBV7-2 and J is TRBJ2-1; D uncertain. Germline CDR1 is SGHTA and CDR2 is FQGNSA. The V and J ends lost 1 base and 6 bases respectively, with 13 bases between them. CDR3 size: 15 residues. The CDR3 region has the DNA TGTGCCAGCAGCTTAGGGACCAACCCAGGCAATGAGCAGTTCTTC. Amino acid sequence: CASSLGTNPGNEQFF. Based on the CDR3 plus reference TRBV7-2 and TRBJ2-1, the full variable domain is GAGVSQSPSNKVTEKGKDVELRCDPISGHTALYWYRQSLGQGLEFLIYFQGNSAPDKSGLPSDRFSAERTGGSVSTLTIQRTQQEDSAVYLCASSLGTNPGNEQFFGPGTRLTVL.

The rearrangement links TRBV20-1 to TRBJ2-3; TRBD1 aligns across 8 bases. The germline V gene encodes CDR1 DFQATT and CDR2 SNEGSKA (reference sequence). With 1 base clipped from V and 1 base from J, the junction kept 4 bases outside the gene matches. The CDR3 has 15 residues. CDR3 sequence: CSARVMGQGTDTQYF. Written as DNA, the CDR3 is TGCAGTGCTAGAGTAATGGGACAGGGCACAGATACGCAGTATTTT.

The J gene is TRBJ1-6, the V gene TRBV20-1; D is unclear. The V gene's germline CDR1 is DFQATT and CDR2 SNEGSKA (reference sequence). V was pared by 2 bases and J by 7 bases, with 6 bases between. The CDR3 is 12 residues long. CDR3 region: CSARPKNSPLHF. CDR3 nucleotide sequence: TGCAGTGCTAGACCCAAGAATTCACCCCTCCACTTT.

This chain links TRBV12-3 or TRBV12-4 with TRBJ1-5, with 9 bases aligning to TRBD1. The V and J ends lost 5 bases and 2 bases, in that order; junction bases with no gene match: 7. The CDR3 is 16 residues long. In DNA form, the CDR3 reads TGTGCCAGCAGTACCCGGACAGGGGAGCGCAATCAGCCCCAGCATTTT. It specifies CASSTRTGERNQPQHF.

The rearrangement links TRBV15 to TRBJ2-5, with D tentatively TRBD1 or TRBD2 (5 bases each). The CDR3 is 15 residues long. The V end was cut by 2 bases, the J end by 1 base, with 11 bases between. The germline V gene has CDR1 LNHNV and CDR2 YYDKDF (reference sequence). The CDR3 bases are TGTGCCACCAGCAGAATGGGGACGGTCCAAGAGACCCAGTACTTC. Amino acids: CATSRMGTVQETQYF.

This rearrangement joins TRBV5-4 to TRBJ2-4; 11 nucleotides align to TRBD1. Germline CDR1 is SGHNT and CDR2 is YYREEE (reference sequence). V lost 5 bases, J lost 9 bases, and 16 bases stayed unmatched. The CDR3 has 17 residues. In nucleotides, the CDR3 is TGTGCCAGCAGATCCCGTTCGGACAGGGGGCTCGAAGGCATTCAGTACTTC. Its translation: CASRSRSDRGLEGIQYF. Combining the CDR3 with reference TRBV5-4 and TRBJ2-4 gives the whole variable domain ETGVTQSPTHLIKTRGQQVTLRCSSQSGHNTVSWYQQALGQGPQFIFQYYREEENGRGNFPPRFSGLQFPNYSSELNVNALELDDSALYLCASRSRSDRGLEGIQYFGAGTRLSVL.

The rearrangement uses TRBV2 and TRBJ2-7; D remains ambiguous. The length of the CDR3 is 14 residues. V lost 3 bases and J lost 1, with 10 bases in between. In germline, CDR1 is SNHLY, CDR2 FYNNEI. The chain's CDR3 is CASSDTYLSYEQYF. The CDR3 DNA is TGTGCCAGCAGTGACACCTATCTATCCTACGAGCAGTACTTC.

The chain is built from TRBV20-1 and TRBJ2-4; 13 positions match TRBD2. This CDR3 region has 17 residues. The germline CDR1 and CDR2 sequences are DFQATT and SNEGSKA (reference sequence). V was clipped by 0 bases and J by 13 bases; unmatched bases: 15. This CDR3 reads CSARDTTSGGYGYGQYF. CDR3 nucleotides: TGCAGTGCTAGAGATACGACTAGCGGGGGGTATGGTTACGGGCAGTACTTC.

The table lists this clonotype with a few counts. This chain joins TRBV20-1 and TRBJ1-5; 7 bases map to TRBD1. The CDR3 loop spans 14 amino acids. J was trimmed by 6 bases and V by 6 bases; bases with no gene match: 11. Germline loops: CDR1 DFQATT, CDR2 SNEGSKA (reference sequence). The CDR3 is CSATEGAFGQPQHF. CDR3 bases: TGCAGTGCCACTGAGGGGGCGTTCGGTCAGCCCCAGCATTTT.

This clonotype was detected only a few times. The chain joins TRBV25-1 to TRBJ1-2, with 11 bases matching TRBD1. The CDR3 extends over 15 amino acids. Germline CDR1 MGHDK, CDR2 SYGVNS. Unmatched junction bases numbered 5, after V lost 4 bases and J lost 4 bases. CDR3 DNA sequence: TGTGCCAGCAGTGTGCCCGGGACAGGGGGCTATGGCTACACCTTC. Translated: CASSVPGTGGYGYTF.